This is a list of T cell receptor beta chains from one sample in a study of blood T cell repertoires in COVID-19. The repertoire was sequenced with immunoSEQ multiplex PCR; TCRdb's copy has only in-frame clones and lacks some. Altogether fewer than 350,000 clones are present, over 80% being singletons, with the ten largest covering approximately 4.1%. Sequenced sample: peripheral blood. These receptors came from a woman in her forties or fifties with active or convalescent COVID-19. CDR3s include the opening cysteine and the closing phenylalanine or tryptophan. The order of the fields is clone size, D gene, V gene, J gene, CDR3 protein, CDR3 DNA. A D gene is named only where the DNA matches it firmly. Where a row states a size, it is once, few, many or the class of an expanded clone; other rows omit it.

>.|TRBD2|TRBV10-3|TRBJ2-1
CAIGLAGLGEQFF
TGTGCCATCGGGCTAGCGGGATTGGGTGAGCAGTTCTTC
>.|.|TRBV18|TRBJ1-5
CASSPPGLGNQPQHF
TGTGCCAGCTCACCTCCGGGACTGGGCAATCAGCCCCAGCATTTT
>.|.|TRBV3-1/TRBV3-2|TRBJ1-1
CASSQDTGKAFF
TGTGCCAGCAGCCAAGACACGGGGAAGGCTTTCTTT
>.|TRBD1|TRBV5-4|TRBJ1-2
CASSLGQGAYTF
TGTGCCAGCAGCTTGGGGCAGGGGGCGTACACCTTC
>.|TRBD1|TRBV19|TRBJ1-1
CASRQQGGNTEAFF
TGTGCCAGTAGGCAACAGGGGGGGAACACTGAAGCTTTCTTT
>.|.|TRBV11-1|TRBJ2-2
CASSVDSNTGELFF
TGTGCCAGCAGCGTGGACAGCAACACCGGGGAGCTGTTTTTT
>once|TRBD2|TRBV19|TRBJ2-1
CASSNVAGVAEQFF
TGTGCCAGTAGTAATGTAGCGGGAGTTGCTGAGCAGTTCTTC
>.|TRBD2|TRBV3-1/TRBV3-2|TRBJ2-3
CASSQVAGGSDTQYF
TGTGCCAGCAGCCAAGTGGCGGGAGGGTCTGATACGCAGTATTTT
>.|.|TRBV14|TRBJ1-2
CASSQATAGNYGYTF
TGTGCCAGCAGCCAGGCGACAGCGGGGAACTATGGCTACACCTTC
>.|.|TRBV6-2/TRBV6-3|TRBJ1-5
CASSPRREGWGTKPQHF
TGTGCCAGCAGTCCCCGCCGAGAGGGTTGGGGTACGAAGCCCCAGCATTTT
>once|.|TRBV6-5|TRBJ2-3
CASRATDTQYF
TGTGCCAGCAGAGCGACGGATACGCAGTATTTT
>.|.|TRBV2|TRBJ1-3
CASSEGQSSGNTIYF
TGTGCCAGCAGTGAAGGACAGAGCTCTGGAAACACCATATATTTT
>few|.|TRBV7-8|TRBJ1-2
CASSLEDQGNYGYTF
TGTGCCAGCAGCTTAGAGGACCAGGGTAACTATGGCTACACCTTC
>.|.|TRBV7-2|TRBJ2-3
CASSLGQGYTDTQYF
TGTGCCAGCAGCTTAGGGCAGGGGTACACAGATACGCAGTATTTT
>.|TRBD1|TRBV28|TRBJ1-2
CASSLVGTGESGTF
TGTGCCAGCAGTTTAGTAGGGACAGGGGAATCGGGCACCTTC
>.|TRBD1|TRBV5-1|TRBJ1-1
CASRDIRTGLTEAFF
TGCGCCAGCAGGGATATTCGGACAGGGCTCACTGAAGCTTTCTTT
>.|TRBD1|TRBV10-2|TRBJ2-7
CASSEVPGQGRSGQYF
TGCGCCAGCAGTGAGGTTCCGGGACAGGGGCGCTCTGGGCAGTACTTC
>once|TRBD1|TRBV6-5|TRBJ2-3
CASSYRDRGTDTQYF
TGTGCCAGCAGTTACCGGGACAGGGGTACAGATACGCAGTATTTT
>once|TRBD1|TRBV4-1|TRBJ1-4
CASSQVGTGVNEKLFF
TGCGCCAGCAGCCAAGTAGGGACAGGAGTAAATGAAAAACTGTTTTTT
>.|TRBD1|TRBV2|TRBJ1-2
CASSADRGRYGYTF
TGTGCCAGCAGCGCGGACAGGGGCAGATATGGCTACACCTTC
>.|TRBD2|TRBV7-2|TRBJ2-5
CASSLDAGGTADF
TGTGCCAGCAGCTTAGATGCGGGAGGAACCGCGGACTTC
>.|.|TRBV6-1|TRBJ1-2
CASSEARTSSGVLYGYTF
TGTGCCAGCAGTGAAGCCCGAACTAGTAGTGGGGTATTGTATGGCTACACCTTC
>.|.|TRBV9|TRBJ2-1
CASSVTQGRDPYNEQFF
TGTGCCAGCAGCGTAACACAGGGCAGAGATCCCTACAATGAGCAGTTCTTC
>.|TRBD2|TRBV28|TRBJ2-7
CASSPTYSREGRDEQYF
TGTGCCAGCAGTCCAACTTATTCACGGGAGGGCCGGGACGAGCAGTACTTC
>.|.|TRBV21-1|TRBJ2-5
CASNSDRDLETQYF
TGTGCCAGCAACTCGGACAGGGATCTAGAGACCCAGTACTTC
>.|.|TRBV21-1|TRBJ1-5
CASSKPDRDSNQPQHF
TGTGCCAGCAGCAAACCCGACAGGGATAGCAATCAGCCCCAGCATTTT
>once|TRBD2|TRBV3-1/TRBV3-2|TRBJ2-1
CASSQGTWGGGNEQFF
TGTGCCAGCAGCCAAGGGACGTGGGGGGGAGGCAATGAGCAGTTCTTC
>.|TRBD1|TRBV7-9|TRBJ1-5
CASSQTGGRNQPQHF
TGTGCCAGCAGCCAGACAGGGGGCCGAAATCAGCCCCAGCATTTT
>.|.|TRBV19|TRBJ1-2
CASRGGHPNYGYTF
TGTGCCAGTAGGGGCGGACACCCGAACTATGGCTACACCTTC
>.|.|TRBV5-1|TRBJ1-4
CTSSVAGSPNEKLFF
TGCACCAGCAGCGTAGCGGGGTCCCCTAATGAAAAACTGTTTTTT
>.|.|TRBV28|TRBJ2-3
CASSPLLPGTQYF
TGTGCCAGCAGTCCCCTTCTCCCGGGAACGCAGTATTTT
>.|.|TRBV18|TRBJ1-4
CASSLGGANEKLFF
TGTGCCAGCTCACTGGGAGGAGCTAATGAAAAACTGTTTTTT